This T cell receptor beta chain originates from a study of OX40 agonist ivuxolimab in advanced cancers. About the full investigation: Ivuxolimab was a fully human IgG2 agonistic monoclonal antibody targeting the costimulatory receptor OX40 (CD134). Intravenous ivuxolimab was administered to patients every 2 weeks at six dose levels: 0.01, 0.1, 0.3, 1.5, 3 and 10 mg/kg. Of the approximately 50 patients in dose escalation, about 19 had hepatocellular carcinoma, roughly 15 had melanoma, 9 had renal cell carcinoma and 9 had head and neck cancer. The purpose of peripheral TCRbeta sequencing was to test whether ivuxolimab changed TCR sequence diversity and led to clonal T-cell expansion. Partial responses were achieved by three dose-escalation patients, of whom one had hepatocellular carcinoma and two had cutaneous melanoma. In the dose-escalation cohort, approximately 83% of patients were male, and the mean age was roughly 56 years with a range of roughly 23 to 79. Prior anti-PD-1, anti-PD-L1 or anti-CTLA-4 therapy was permitted, and approximately 39% of dose-escalation patients had received checkpoint inhibitors. The monotherapy dose-escalation portion (N of about 50 patients) of the phase I ivuxolimab trial is reported in the paper. Broader findings and caveats from the paper: In the 0.1-3.0 mg/kg groups, partial responders were among the patients with the lowest normalized peripheral clonal expansion, particularly in CD8+ T cells. Low levels of normalized T-cell clonal expansion were also shown by some nonresponding patients. After ivuxolimab, more expanded clones were found on average in CD8+ T cells than in CD4+ T cells. Antigen specificity was not determined for the clonally expanded peripheral T cells. At doses of 0.1 to 3.0 mg/kg, clonal expansion of both CD4+ and CD8+ blood T cells was observed from baseline to week 6.

The trial excluded patients who had a history of autoimmune disease or were on systemic immunosuppression. Peripheral blood for TCR sequencing was collected from all dose cohorts at baseline, on cycle 4 day 1, and on cycle 7 day 1. The samples were drawn from a first-in-human, open-label, multicenter phase I dose-escalation trial of ivuxolimab. Adults with locally advanced or metastatic melanoma, renal cell carcinoma, hepatocellular carcinoma or head and neck squamous cell carcinoma were enrolled in the trial. CD4+ and CD8+ T cells were sorted separately from peripheral blood before TCR sequencing. To sequence the TCRbeta CDR3 region, genomic DNA was isolated from the sorted cells. The immunoSEQ Assay was used to sequence the TCRbeta CDR3 regions. This immuneACCESS table, as held by TCRdb, lists in-frame sequences with V and J called but not all clones. Of the missing ones, under half trace to an unresolved V gene in checked studies; the others have no known cause. In this sample the table shows 30,000 to 40,000 clones, around nine tenths of which occur a single time. The ten largest account for around 9.8% of the sample.

The CDR3 runs 13 residues from the cysteine to the phenylalanine. Just the 39-base CDR3 DNA is kept, in frame starting at base 1. V gives up 3 bases and J gives up 2 bases, and the segment between their germline ends measures 8 bases. CDR1 is given as SEHNR and CDR2 as FQNEAQ, both from the germline V gene (reference sequence). Notes on this clone: The antigen this receptor binds is unknown. No base quality values were provided; no much bigger clone lies one nucleotide off.

Sequenced here: CD4+ or CD8+ T cells sorted from blood, sampled in a trial of the OX40 agonist ivuxolimab. The receptor's source is an adult with an advanced solid tumor such as melanoma, head and neck, liver or kidney cancer. Here the chain combines TRBV7-9 and TRBJ2-7; no D gene call is confident. The CDR3 amino acid sequence is: CASSLAGPYEQYF. The DNA sequence is TGTGCCAGCAGCTTGGCAGGCCCCTACGAGCAGTACTTC.